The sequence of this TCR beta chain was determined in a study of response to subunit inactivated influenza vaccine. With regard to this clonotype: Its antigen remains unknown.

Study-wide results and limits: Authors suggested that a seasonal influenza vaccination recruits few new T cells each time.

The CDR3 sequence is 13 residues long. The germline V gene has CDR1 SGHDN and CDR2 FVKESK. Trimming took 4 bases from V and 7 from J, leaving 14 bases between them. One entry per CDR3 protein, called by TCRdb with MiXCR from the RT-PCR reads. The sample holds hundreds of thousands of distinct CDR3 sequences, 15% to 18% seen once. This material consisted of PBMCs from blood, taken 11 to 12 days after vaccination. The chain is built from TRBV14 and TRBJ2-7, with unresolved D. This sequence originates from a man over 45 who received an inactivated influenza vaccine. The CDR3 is CASSLGTVAEQYF. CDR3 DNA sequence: TGTGCCAGCAGCCTCGGAACAGTCGCGGAGCAGTACTTC.